The sequence of this TCR beta chain was determined in a study of breast tumors, draining lymph nodes, adjacent tissues. This clonotype was observed many times. TCRdb analysed the multiplex PCR reads with MiXCR anew, one entry per CDR3 protein. The data show 150,000 to 250,000 distinct CDR3 sequences, with 30% to 40% seen just once and around 4.4% held by the top ten. Samples came from axillary lymph nodes draining the breast cancer. The TCR comes from a female donor with breast cancer. Some clones in this sample may be carry-over from other donors' samples. Sequencing was performed on axillary lymph node tissue.

The CDR3 region has the DNA TGTGCCAGCAGTTTTAAAGAGACCCAGTACTTC. Its protein is CASSFKETQYF. The chain combines TRBV5-8 with TRBJ2-5, with D unresolved. CDR1 and CDR2 (germline): SGHTS, YDEGEE. The CDR3 runs to 11 residues. Trimming removed 5 bases from V and 3 bases from J, with 5 bases in between.